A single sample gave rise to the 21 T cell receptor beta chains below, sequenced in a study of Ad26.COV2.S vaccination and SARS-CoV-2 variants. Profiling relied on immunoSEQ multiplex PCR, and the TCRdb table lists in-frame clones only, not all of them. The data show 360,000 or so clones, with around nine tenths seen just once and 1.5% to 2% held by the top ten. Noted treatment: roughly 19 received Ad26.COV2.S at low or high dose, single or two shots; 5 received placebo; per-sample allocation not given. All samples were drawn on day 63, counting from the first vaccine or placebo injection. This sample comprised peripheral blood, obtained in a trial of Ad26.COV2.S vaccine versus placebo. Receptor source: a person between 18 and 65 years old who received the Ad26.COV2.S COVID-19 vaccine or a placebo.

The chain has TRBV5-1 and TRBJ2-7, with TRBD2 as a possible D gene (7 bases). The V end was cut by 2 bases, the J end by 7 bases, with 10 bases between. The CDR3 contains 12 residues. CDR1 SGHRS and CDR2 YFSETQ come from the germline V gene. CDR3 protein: CASSFRGAEQYF. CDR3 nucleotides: TGCGCCAGCAGCTTCCGGGGGGCTGAGCAGTACTTC. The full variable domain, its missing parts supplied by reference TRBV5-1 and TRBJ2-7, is KAGVTQTPRYLIKTRGQQVTLSCSPISGHRSVSWYQQTPGQGLQFLFEYFSETQRNKGNFPGRFSGRQFSNSRSEMNVSTLELGDSALYLCASSFRGAEQYFGPGTRLTVT.

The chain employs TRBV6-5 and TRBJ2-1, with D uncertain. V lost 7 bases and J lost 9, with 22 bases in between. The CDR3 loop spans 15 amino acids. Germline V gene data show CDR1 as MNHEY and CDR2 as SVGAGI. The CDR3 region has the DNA TGTGCCAGCACCCCCGGTGGTTCTGGGCCAGCTGAGCAGTTCTTC. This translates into CASTPGGSGPAEQFF.

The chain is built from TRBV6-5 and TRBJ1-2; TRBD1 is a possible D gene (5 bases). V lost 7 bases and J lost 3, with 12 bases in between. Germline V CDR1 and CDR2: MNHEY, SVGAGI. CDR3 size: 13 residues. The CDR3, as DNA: TGTGCCAGCATAACCGGGACCGACTATGGCTACACCTTC. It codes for CASITGTDYGYTF.

CDR3 amino acids: CASSSLGLAGPYEQYF. The CDR3 region has the DNA TGTGCCAGCAGCTCTTTGGGACTAGCGGGTCCCTACGAGCAGTACTTC. This rearrangement joins TRBV27 to TRBJ2-7; the match to TRBD2 covers 12 bases. After removal of 6 bases from V and 2 bases from J, the junction contained 8 bases not matched to a gene. The CDR3 length is 16 residues. Germline lookup yields CDR1 MNHEY and CDR2 SMNVEV (reference sequence).

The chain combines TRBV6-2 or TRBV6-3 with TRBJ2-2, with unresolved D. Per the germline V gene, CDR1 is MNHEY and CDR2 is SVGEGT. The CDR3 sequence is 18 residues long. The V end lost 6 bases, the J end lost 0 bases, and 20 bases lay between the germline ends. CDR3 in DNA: TGTGCCAGCAGCAACCCTCAGACTCTTTTCTCGAACACCGGGGAGCTGTTTTTT. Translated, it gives CASSNPQTLFSNTGELFF.

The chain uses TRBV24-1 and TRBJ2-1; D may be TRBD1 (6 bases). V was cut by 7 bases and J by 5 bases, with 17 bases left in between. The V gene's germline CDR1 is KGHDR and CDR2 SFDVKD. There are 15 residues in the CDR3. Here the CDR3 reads CATSQTSDSHNEQFF. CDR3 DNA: TGTGCCACCAGCCAAACCTCGGACAGTCACAATGAGCAGTTCTTC.

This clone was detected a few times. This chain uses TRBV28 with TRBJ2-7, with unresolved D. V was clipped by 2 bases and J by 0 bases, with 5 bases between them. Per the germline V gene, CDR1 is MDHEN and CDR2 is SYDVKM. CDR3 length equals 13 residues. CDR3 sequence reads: CASSLIPSYEQYF. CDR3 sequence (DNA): TGTGCCAGCAGTTTAATCCCCTCCTACGAGCAGTACTTC.

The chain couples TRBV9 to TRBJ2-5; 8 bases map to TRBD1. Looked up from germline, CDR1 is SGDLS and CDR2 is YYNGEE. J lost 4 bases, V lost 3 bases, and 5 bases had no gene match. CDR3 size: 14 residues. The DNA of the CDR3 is TGTGCCAGCAGCGATGGACAGGGAGGAGAGACCCAGTACTTC. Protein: CASSDGQGGETQYF. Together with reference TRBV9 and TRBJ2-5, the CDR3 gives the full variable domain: DSGVTQTPKHLITATGQRVTLRCSPRSGDLSVYWYQQSLDQGLQFLIQYYNGEERAKGNILERFSAQQFPDLHSELNLSSLELGDSALYFCASSDGQGGETQYFGPGTRLLVL.

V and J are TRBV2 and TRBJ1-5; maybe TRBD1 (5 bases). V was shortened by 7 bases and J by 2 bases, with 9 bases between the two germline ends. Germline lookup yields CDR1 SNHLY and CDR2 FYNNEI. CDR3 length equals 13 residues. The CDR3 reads CASNWGGNQPQHF. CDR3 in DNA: TGTGCCAGCAATTGGGGGGGCAATCAGCCCCAGCATTTT. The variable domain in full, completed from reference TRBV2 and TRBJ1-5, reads EPEVTQTPSHQVTQMGQEVILRCVPISNHLYFYWYRQILGQKVEFLVSFYNNEISEKSEIFDDQFSVERPDGSNFTLKIRSTKLEDSAMYFCASNWGGNQPQHFGDGTRLSIL.

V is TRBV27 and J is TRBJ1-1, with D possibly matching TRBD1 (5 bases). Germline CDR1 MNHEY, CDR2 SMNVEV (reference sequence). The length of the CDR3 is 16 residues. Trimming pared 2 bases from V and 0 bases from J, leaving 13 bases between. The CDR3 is CASSLPPPTVNTEAFF. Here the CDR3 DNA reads TGTGCCAGCAGTTTACCCCCTCCGACAGTGAACACTGAAGCTTTCTTT.

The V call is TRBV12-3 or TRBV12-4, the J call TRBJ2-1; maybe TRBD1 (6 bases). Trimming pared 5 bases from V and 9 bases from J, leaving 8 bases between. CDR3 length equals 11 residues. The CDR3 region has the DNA TGTGCCAGCAGTAGACAGGTTGAGCAGTTCTTC. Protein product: CASSRQVEQFF.

The DNA for the CDR3 is TGTGCCAGCATAGACAGGGGATGGGGGAACATTCAGTACTTC. It translates to CASIDRGWGNIQYF. The chain recombines TRBV5-8 with TRBJ2-4; 8 bases line up with TRBD1. J was trimmed by 7 bases and V by 6 bases; bases with no gene match: 9. This CDR3 is 14 amino acids long. Germline V lookup: CDR1 SGHTS, CDR2 YDEGEE. Supplemented by reference TRBV5-8 and TRBJ2-4, the full variable domain reads EAGVTQSPTHLIKTRGQQATLRCSPISGHTSVYWYQQALGLGLQFLLWYDEGEERNRGNFPPRFSGRQFPNYSSELNVNALELEDSALYLCASIDRGWGNIQYFGAGTRLSVL.

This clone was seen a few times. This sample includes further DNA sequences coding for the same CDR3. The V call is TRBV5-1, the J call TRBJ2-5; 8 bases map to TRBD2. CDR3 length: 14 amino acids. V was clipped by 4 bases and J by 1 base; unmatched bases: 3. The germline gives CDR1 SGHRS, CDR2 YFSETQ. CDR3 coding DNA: TGCGCCAGCAGCCCTAGCGGGTCCCAAGAGACCCAGTACTTC. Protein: CASSPSGSQETQYF. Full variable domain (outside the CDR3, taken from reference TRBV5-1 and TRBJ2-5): KAGVTQTPRYLIKTRGQQVTLSCSPISGHRSVSWYQQTPGQGLQFLFEYFSETQRNKGNFPGRFSGRQFSNSRSEMNVSTLELGDSALYLCASSPSGSQETQYFGPGTRLLVL.

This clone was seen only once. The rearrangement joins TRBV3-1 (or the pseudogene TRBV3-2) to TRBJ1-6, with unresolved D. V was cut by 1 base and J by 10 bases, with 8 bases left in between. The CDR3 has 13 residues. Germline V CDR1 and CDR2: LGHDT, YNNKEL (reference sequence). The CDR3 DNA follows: TGTGCCAGCAGCCAAGTCGATCGCTCACCCCTCCACTTT. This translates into CASSQVDRSPLHF.

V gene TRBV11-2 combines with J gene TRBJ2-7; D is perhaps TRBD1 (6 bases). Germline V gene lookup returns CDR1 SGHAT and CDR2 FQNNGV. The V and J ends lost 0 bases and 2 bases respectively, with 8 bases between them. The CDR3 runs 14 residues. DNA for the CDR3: TGTGCCAGCAGCTTAGACGACAGGCCCTACGAGCAGTACTTC. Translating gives CASSLDDRPYEQYF.

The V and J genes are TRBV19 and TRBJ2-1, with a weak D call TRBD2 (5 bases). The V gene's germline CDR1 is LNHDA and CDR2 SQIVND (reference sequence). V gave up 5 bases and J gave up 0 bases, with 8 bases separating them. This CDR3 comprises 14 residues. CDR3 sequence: CASSYGLSYNEQFF. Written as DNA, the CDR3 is TGTGCCAGTAGTTATGGACTCTCCTACAATGAGCAGTTCTTC.

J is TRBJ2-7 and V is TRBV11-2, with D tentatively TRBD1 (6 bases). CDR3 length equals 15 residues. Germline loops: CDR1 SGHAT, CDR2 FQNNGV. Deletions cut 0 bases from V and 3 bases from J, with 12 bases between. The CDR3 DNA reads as TGTGCCAGCAGCTTAGATCAAGTCAGGGGCTACGAGCAGTACTTC. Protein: CASSLDQVRGYEQYF.

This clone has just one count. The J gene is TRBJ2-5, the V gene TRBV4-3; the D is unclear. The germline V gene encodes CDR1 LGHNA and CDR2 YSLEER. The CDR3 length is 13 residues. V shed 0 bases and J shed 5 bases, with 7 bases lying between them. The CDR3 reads CASSQDWQETQYF. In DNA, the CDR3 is TGCGCCAGCAGCCAAGATTGGCAGGAGACCCAGTACTTC.

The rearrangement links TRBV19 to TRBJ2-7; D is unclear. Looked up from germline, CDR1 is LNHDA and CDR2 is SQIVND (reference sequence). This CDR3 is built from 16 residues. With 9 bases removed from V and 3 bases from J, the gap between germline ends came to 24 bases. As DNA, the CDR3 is TGTGCCAGCATCGAATACTCCGGGCCGACGCTCTACGAGCAGTACTTC. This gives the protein CASIEYSGPTLYEQYF.

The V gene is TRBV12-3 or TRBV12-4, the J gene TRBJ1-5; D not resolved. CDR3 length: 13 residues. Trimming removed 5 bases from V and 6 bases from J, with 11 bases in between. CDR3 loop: CASSTGRVQPQHF. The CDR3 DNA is TGTGCCAGCAGTACGGGTCGTGTTCAGCCCCAGCATTTT.

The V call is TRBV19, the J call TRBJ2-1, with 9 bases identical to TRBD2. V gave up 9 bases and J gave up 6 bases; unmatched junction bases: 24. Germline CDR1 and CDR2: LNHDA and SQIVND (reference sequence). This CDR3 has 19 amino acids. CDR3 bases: TGTGCCAGCCGCCAGGGAGCGGGAGGAGTGTTAAAGGGGGCCAATGAGCAGTTCTTC. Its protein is CASRQGAGGVLKGANEQFF. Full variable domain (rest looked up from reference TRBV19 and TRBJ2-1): DGGITQSPKYLFRKEGQNVTLSCEQNLNHDAMYWYRQDPGQGLRLIYYSQIVNDFQKGDIAEGYSVSREKKESFPLTVTSAQKNPTAFYLCASRQGAGGVLKGANEQFFGPGTRLTVL.